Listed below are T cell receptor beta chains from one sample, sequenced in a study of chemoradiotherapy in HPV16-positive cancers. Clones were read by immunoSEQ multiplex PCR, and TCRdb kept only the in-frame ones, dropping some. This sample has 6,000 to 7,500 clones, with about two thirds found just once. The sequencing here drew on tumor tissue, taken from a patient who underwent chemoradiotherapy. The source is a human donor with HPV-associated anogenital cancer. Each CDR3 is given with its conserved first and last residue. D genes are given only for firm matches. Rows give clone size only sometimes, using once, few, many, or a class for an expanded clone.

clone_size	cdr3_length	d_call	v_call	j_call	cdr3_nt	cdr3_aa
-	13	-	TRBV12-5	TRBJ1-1	TGTGCTAGTGGTTCTTTGGGGGGTACTGAAGCTTTCTTT	CASGSLGGTEAFF
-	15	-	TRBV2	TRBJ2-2	TGTGCCAGCACCCGAGAGGGGGGGCCAACCGGGGAGCTGTTTTTT	CASTREGGPTGELFF
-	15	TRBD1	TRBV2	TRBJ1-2	TGTGCCAGCACCACCCTGGACAGGGCTAACTATGGCTACACCTTC	CASTTLDRANYGYTF
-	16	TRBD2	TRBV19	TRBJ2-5	TGTGCCAGTAGTATATCTAGCGGGGCAGGTGTGGAGACCCAGTACTTC	CASSISSGAGVETQYF
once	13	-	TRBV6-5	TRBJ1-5	TGTGCCAGCTCATCTCACAGGGACCAGCCCCAGCATTTT	CASSSHRDQPQHF
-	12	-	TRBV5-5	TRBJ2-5	TGTGCCAGCAGCTTGGAAACAGAGACCCAGTACTTC	CASSLETETQYF
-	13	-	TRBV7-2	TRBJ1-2	TGTGCCAGCAGTTCAGGGCGGCACTATGGCTACACCTTC	CASSSGRHYGYTF
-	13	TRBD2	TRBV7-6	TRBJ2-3	TGTGCCACTGCAGCGGGGTACGCAGATACGCAGTATTTT	CATAAGYADTQYF
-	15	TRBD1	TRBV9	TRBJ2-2	TGTGCCAGCAGCGTGGGACAGTCGAACACCGGGGAGCTGTTTTTT	CASSVGQSNTGELFF
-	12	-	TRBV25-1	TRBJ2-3	TGTGCCAGCAGTGAATTATCAGATACGCAGTATTTT	CASSELSDTQYF
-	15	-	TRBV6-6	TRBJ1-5	TGTGCCAGCAACCCTCCAGGGACACACAATCAGCCCCAGCATTTT	CASNPPGTHNQPQHF
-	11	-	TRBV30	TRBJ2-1	TGTGCCTGGAGTTTTTCAGATGAGCAGTTCTTC	CAWSFSDEQFF
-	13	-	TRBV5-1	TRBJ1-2	TGCGCCAGCAGCTACCCTACAGGCTATGGCTACACCTTC	CASSYPTGYGYTF
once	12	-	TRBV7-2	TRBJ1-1	TGTGCCAGCAGCCGAATGGGGACCGAAGCTTTCTTT	CASSRMGTEAFF
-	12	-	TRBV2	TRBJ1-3	TGTGCCAGCAGGGAGGGAAGGGACACCATATATTTT	CASREGRDTIYF
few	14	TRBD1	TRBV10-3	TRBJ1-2	TGTGCCATCAGTGATATGGGACAGGCTTATGGCTACACCTTC	CAISDMGQAYGYTF
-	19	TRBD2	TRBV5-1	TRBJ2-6	TGCGCCAGCAGCCTTTTGGGACTAGCGGGAAGTGGAGGGGCCAACGTCCTGACTTTC	CASSLLGLAGSGGANVLTF
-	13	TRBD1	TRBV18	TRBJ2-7	TGTGCCAGCTCACCGGGACAGGGACACGAGCAGTACTTC	CASSPGQGHEQYF
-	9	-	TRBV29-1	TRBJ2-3	TGCAGCGTTGCAGATACGCAGTATTTT	CSVADTQYF
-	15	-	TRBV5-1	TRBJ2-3	TGCGCCAGCAGCTCGTACCCAGCCTACACAGATACGCAGTATTTT	CASSSYPAYTDTQYF
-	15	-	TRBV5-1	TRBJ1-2	TGCGCCAGCAGCTTGGTTCCGGGGCGGGACTATGGCTACACCTTC	CASSLVPGRDYGYTF
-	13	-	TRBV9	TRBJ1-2	TGTGCCAGCAGCGATCAAACAGGATATGGCTACACCTTC	CASSDQTGYGYTF
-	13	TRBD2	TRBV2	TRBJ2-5	TGTGCCAGCGCTTTAGCGGGGAAGGAGACCCAGTACTTC	CASALAGKETQYF
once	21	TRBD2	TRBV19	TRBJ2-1	TGTGCCAGTAGTATTTATCGGGGACCGGGACTAGCGGGGCGCTCCTACAATGAGCAGTTCTTC	CASSIYRGPGLAGRSYNEQFF
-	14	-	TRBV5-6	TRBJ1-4	TGTGCCAGCGCGCCGGGAGCAACTAATGAAAAACTGTTTTTT	CASAPGATNEKLFF
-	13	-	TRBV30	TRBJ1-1	TGTGCCTGGACAGCCATAATGAACACTGAAGCTTTCTTT	CAWTAIMNTEAFF
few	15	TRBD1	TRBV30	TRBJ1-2	TGTGCCTGGAACCTCCCTGGCAGGGGGGGCTATGGCTACACCTTC	CAWNLPGRGGYGYTF
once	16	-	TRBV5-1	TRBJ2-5	TGCGCCAGCAGCTTGCAAGGAACTAGGGAGTGGGAGACCCAGTACTTC	CASSLQGTREWETQYF
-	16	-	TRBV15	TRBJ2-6	TGTGCCACCAGCAGAGATCGGGGCTCTGGGGCCAACGTCCTGACTTTC	CATSRDRGSGANVLTF
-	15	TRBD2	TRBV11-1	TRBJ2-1	TGTGCCAGCAGCTTGAAACTAGCGGGGGACAATGAGCAGTTCTTC	CASSLKLAGDNEQFF
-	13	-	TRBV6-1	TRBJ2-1	TGTGCCAGCACCAGACAGCTTCGGGATGAGCAGTTCTTC	CASTRQLRDEQFF
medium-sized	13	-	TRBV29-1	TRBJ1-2	TGCAGCGTCGTCTGGGCGGATGGCTATGGCTACACCTTC	CSVVWADGYGYTF
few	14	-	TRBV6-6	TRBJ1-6	TGTGCCAGCAGTGCCAGTTCCAGGAATTCACCCCTCCACTTT	CASSASSRNSPLHF
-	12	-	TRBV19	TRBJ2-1	TGTGCCAGTAGTATCGTCCGAAATGAGCAGTTCTTC	CASSIVRNEQFF
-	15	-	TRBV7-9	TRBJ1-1	TGTGCCAGCAGCTTGTCCTCGGGTGGACTCTCTGAAGCTTTCTTT	CASSLSSGGLSEAFF
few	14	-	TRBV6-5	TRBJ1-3	TGTGCCAGCAGGTACGGAGCCTCTGGAAACACCATATATTTT	CASRYGASGNTIYF
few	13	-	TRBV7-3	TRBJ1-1	TGTGCCAGCAGCTTAGAGGCCAACACTGAAGCTTTCTTT	CASSLEANTEAFF
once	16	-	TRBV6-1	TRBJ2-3	TGTGCCAGCAGTGAACAGGTCGCGGCCGTGGGAGATACGCAGTATTTT	CASSEQVAAVGDTQYF
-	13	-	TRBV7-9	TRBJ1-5	TGTGCCAGCAGCTCGGACGGGAATCAGCCCCAGCATTTT	CASSSDGNQPQHF
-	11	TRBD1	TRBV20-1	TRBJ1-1	TGCAGTGCCAGTCAGGGGGCGAGAGCTTTCTTT	CSASQGARAFF
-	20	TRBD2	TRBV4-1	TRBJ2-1	TGCGCCAGCAGCCAAGTCCCCGGACTAGCGGGGGGCAGCTCCTACAATGAGCAGTTCTTC	CASSQVPGLAGGSSYNEQFF
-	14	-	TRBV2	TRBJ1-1	TGTGCCAGCAACGGACAGCTTATGAACACTGAAGCTTTCTTT	CASNGQLMNTEAFF
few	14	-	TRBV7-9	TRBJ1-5	TGTGCCAGCAGCTCGCCAGGGTCGTCTCAGCCCCAGCATTTT	CASSSPGSSQPQHF
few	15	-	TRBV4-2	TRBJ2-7	TGTGCCAGCAGCCAAGAGGAAAACGGGATCTACGAGCAGTACTTC	CASSQEENGIYEQYF
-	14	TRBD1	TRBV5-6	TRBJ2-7	TGTGCCAGCAGCTTGGGACAGGGTGGCTACGAGCAGTACTTC	CASSLGQGGYEQYF
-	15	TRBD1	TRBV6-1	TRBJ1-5	TGTGCCAGCAGTGAAGTGACAGGGGCTAATCAGCCCCAGCATTTT	CASSEVTGANQPQHF
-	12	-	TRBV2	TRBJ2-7	TGTGCCAGCAGGGGGGACCGTTACGAGCAGTACTTC	CASRGDRYEQYF
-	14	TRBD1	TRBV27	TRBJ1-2	TGTGCCAGCACCCGAGCCGGGACAGGGGCTGGCTACACCTTC	CASTRAGTGAGYTF
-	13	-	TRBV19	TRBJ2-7	TGTGCCAGTAGTGAGGCGGAACCCTACGAGCAGTACTTC	CASSEAEPYEQYF
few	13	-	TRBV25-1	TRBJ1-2	TGTGCCAGCAGTGGCCAGTCAGTGGGAGGCTACACCTTC	CASSGQSVGGYTF
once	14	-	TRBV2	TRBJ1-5	TGTGCCAGCAGTGAACGGGTCGGTAATCAGCCCCAGCATTTT	CASSERVGNQPQHF
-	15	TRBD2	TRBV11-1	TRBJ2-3	TGTGCCAGCAGCGATAGCGGGGGGGCCGGGTATACGCAGTATTTT	CASSDSGGAGYTQYF
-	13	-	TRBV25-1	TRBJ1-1	TGTGCCAGCAGTGAATATAAACACAGGGAAGCTTTCTTT	CASSEYKHREAFF